This T cell receptor (beta chain) was identified during a study of T cells in Graves' hyperthyroidism and ophthalmopathy. The study's findings and limits: Blood shared most expanded thyroid clonotypes above 0.001.

CDR3 length equals 13 residues. The V and J ends lost 5 bases and 6 bases, in that order; junction bases with no gene match: 7. Germline values: CDR1 SEHNR, CDR2 FQNEAQ (reference sequence). Amplification of TCR beta CDR3 regions used RNA as the template. With the HTBI primer set, the TCR CDR3 went through a first round of RT-PCR. TCRdb reprocessed the multiplex PCR reads via MiXCR and lists one record per CDR3 protein. The sample includes around 540,000 distinct CDR3 sequences, around 16% of them seen just once. In making diagnoses, clinical symptoms, serum thyroxine and TRAb, thyroid ultrasound and orbital computed tomography were all used. PBMCs were collected from a roughly 10 ml volume of fresh peripheral blood. Comments on this clonotype: Its target is unknown. A read error is possible here, since a much larger clone lies one base away.

The receptor was derived from a woman aged 25 to 39 with Graves' ophthalmopathy. The sample taken for sequencing was blood. The gene calls are TRBV7-9 and TRBJ2-7; TRBD1 agrees at 7 bases. The CDR3 nucleotides read TGTGCCAGCAGCGTAGAGCACAGGGGCGAGCAGTACTTC. Its protein is CASSVEHRGEQYF.